The T cell receptor (beta chain) under discussion was sequenced for a study of blood T cells in healthy people across ages. It was with a sample-barcoded 5' primer and a J-beta primer mix that a second PCR of roughly 6 to 12 cycles was run. Using its own MiXCR run on the 5' RACE reads, TCRdb lists one record per CDR3 protein. The sample lists about 1.5 million distinct CDR3 sequences, roughly 43% occurring once. There are 13 residues in the CDR3. V lost 0 bases, J lost 7 bases, and 12 bases lay in between. Germline CDR1 and CDR2: DFQATT and SNEGSKA (reference sequence). This chain connects TRBV20-1 to TRBJ1-2; D call uncertain. The clonotype originates from a woman aged 18-29 years in good health. Specimen: blood. CDR3 sequence (DNA): TGCAGTGCTAGAGATCCTCAGACGTTTGGCTACACCTTC. Protein sequence: CSARDPQTFGYTF.